The 24 T cell receptor beta chains given below trace back to one sample, sequenced in a study of vaccination effects on CD4 cells after COVID-19. Investigators separated out CD4+ T cells once 10 days of culture had passed. Sequencing used immunoSEQ multiplex PCR; TCRdb keeps in-frame clones, though not all of them. This table holds about 48,000 clones, about 67% found once. For these TCRs, the target antigens are not known. Here the sequenced sample was CD4+ T cells from PBMCs cultured without peptide, taken before COVID-19 vaccination. The receptors stem from a human donor who received a COVID-19 vaccine.

The rearrangement joins TRBV4-1 to TRBJ2-1; D is uncertain. Looked up from germline, CDR1 is MGHRA and CDR2 is YSYEKL. CDR3 length: 12 amino acids. Trimming shortened V by 6 bases and J by 5 bases, and 8 bases separated the two germline ends. The CDR3 here is CASSSNDNEQFF. The DNA for the CDR3 is TGCGCCAGCAGTTCTAATGACAATGAGCAGTTCTTC.

This chain connects TRBV6-6 to TRBJ2-3; perhaps TRBD2 as D (5 bases). V shed 2 bases and J shed 1 base, with 13 bases lying between them. The germline V gene has CDR1 MNHNY and CDR2 SVGAGI (reference sequence). The CDR3 sequence is 16 residues long. As DNA, the CDR3 is TGTGCCAGCAGTTACCACCGGGATGCGGGCACAGATACGCAGTATTTT. It is translated as CASSYHRDAGTDTQYF.

This clone was counted only a few times. The V and J genes are TRBV2 and TRBJ1-4, with a weak D call TRBD1 (5 bases). The CDR3 consists of 14 residues. The germline V and J ends were trimmed by 6 bases and 0 bases, with 8 bases remaining between them. Germline CDR1 is SNHLY and CDR2 is FYNNEI. CDR3 in amino acids: CASRQGATNEKLFF. DNA for the CDR3: TGTGCCAGCAGGCAGGGTGCAACTAATGAAAAACTGTTTTTT.

The chain couples TRBV27 to TRBJ2-3; no clear D. V lost 5 bases and J lost 1, with 16 bases in between. The CDR3 contains 16 residues. In germline, CDR1 is MNHEY, CDR2 SMNVEV (reference sequence). In DNA, the CDR3 is TGTGCCAGCAGTCCCCGTGGGTCCTTTCGCACAGATACGCAGTATTTT. It is translated as CASSPRGSFRTDTQYF.

This sequence joins TRBV18 and TRBJ1-6; 8 nucleotides line up with TRBD1. Per the germline V gene, CDR1 is KGHSH and CDR2 is LQKENI. Germline trimming cut 3 bases from V and 4 bases from J; bases unmatched to any gene: 5. This CDR3 spans 16 amino acids. The DNA of the CDR3 is TGTGCCAGCTCACCTTCAGGGGGCGGATATAATTCACCCCTCCACTTT. It encodes CASSPSGGGYNSPLHF.

CDR3 DNA: TGCGCCAGCAGCCCCCCGGGGACAGTGAACACCGGGGAGCTGTTTTTT. This encodes CASSPPGTVNTGELFF. This chain uses TRBV4-1 with TRBJ2-2; 7 nucleotides agree with TRBD1. The germline CDR1 and CDR2 sequences are MGHRA and YSYEKL. The CDR3 is made up of 16 amino acids. V trimming: 4 bases; J trimming: 1 base; junction bases outside the gene matches: 6.

The chain carries TRBV3-1 (or the pseudogene TRBV3-2) and TRBJ1-1; no reliable D call. The V and J ends lost 1 base and 2 bases respectively, with 5 bases between them. CDR3 length: 13 residues. Per the germline V gene, CDR1 is LGHDT and CDR2 is YNNKEL (reference sequence). The CDR3 sequence is CASSQGANTEAFF. As DNA, the CDR3 is TGTGCCAGCAGCCAAGGGGCCAACACTGAAGCTTTCTTT.

The V call is TRBV11-2, the J call TRBJ1-1; D is undetermined. Trimming took off 5 bases at V and 0 bases at J, with 16 bases between the two ends. There are 16 residues in the CDR3. In germline, CDR1 is SGHAT, CDR2 FQNNGV. The CDR3 sequence is CASSPQAGPMNTEAFF. The CDR3 coding sequence is TGTGCCAGCAGCCCCCAGGCAGGCCCAATGAACACTGAAGCTTTCTTT.

This clone was counted once. This sequence joins TRBV4-1 and TRBJ2-2, with TRBD2 identical over 12 bases. The CDR3 runs to 18 residues. Germline CDR1 is MGHRA and CDR2 is YSYEKL. Trimming at V came to 3 bases and at J to 5 bases, leaving 10 bases not matched to a gene. CDR3 bases: TGCGCCAGCAGCCATCGTAGCCTCCTAGCGGGAGGGACCGGGGAGCTGTTTTTT. This encodes CASSHRSLLAGGTGELFF.

The chain links TRBV10-2 to TRBJ2-5; weak D call: TRBD1 (6 bases). The V gene's germline CDR1 is WSHSY and CDR2 SAAADI. V was pared by 6 bases and J by 5 bases, with 10 bases between. The CDR3 runs 12 residues. The CDR3 is CASRAGVETQYF. The CDR3 DNA reads as TGCGCCAGCAGAGCAGGGGTCGAGACCCAGTACTTC.

The CDR3 sequence: CSAEDRVRAFF. CDR3 sequence (DNA): TGCAGCGCCGAGGACAGGGTTCGAGCTTTCTTT. The chain is built from TRBV29-1 and TRBJ1-1; TRBD1 aligns across 8 bases. The V gene end was trimmed by 7 bases and the J gene end by 10 bases; junction bases not matched to a gene: 8. Germline CDR1 is SQVTM and CDR2 is ANQGSEA. This CDR3 has 11 amino acids.

The rearrangement uses TRBV7-2 and TRBJ2-2; 12 bases are a match to TRBD2. Germline V gives CDR1 SGHTA, CDR2 FQGNSA. The CDR3 consists of 15 residues. Trimming took 5 bases from V and 7 from J; bases not matched to a gene: 5. The CDR3 region is CASSPSGGAVGELFF. The CDR3, as DNA: TGTGCCAGCAGCCCTAGCGGGGGGGCCGTCGGGGAGCTGTTTTTT.

The chain recombines TRBV5-4 with TRBJ1-5; D gene uncertain. The CDR3 is 13 residues long. The germline CDR1 and CDR2 sequences are SGHNT and YYREEE (reference sequence). Deletions cut 2 bases from V and 5 bases from J, with 8 bases between. CDR3 amino acids: CASSFRPDQPQHF. Here the CDR3 DNA reads TGTGCCAGCAGCTTTCGTCCTGATCAGCCCCAGCATTTT.

This clone was counted between two and nine times. The V call is TRBV5-8, the J call TRBJ1-5, with 7 bases lining up with TRBD1. Germline V gene lookup returns CDR1 SGHTS and CDR2 YDEGEE. The V and J ends lost 0 bases and 15 bases, in that order; junction bases with no gene match: 6. This CDR3 is built from 12 residues. The CDR3 loop is CASSLDRDSRHF. CDR3 bases: TGTGCCAGCAGCTTGGACCGGGACAGTCGGCATTTT.

The rearrangement links TRBV1 to TRBJ2-2; TRBD2 was called by the table and not checked on the DNA. TRBV1 is described as a pseudogene. CDR3 length: 21 residues. Written as DNA, the CDR3 is TGCACCAGCAGCCAACCCGCCCCTGAAACTAGCGGGAGGGCCTGGGTCGGGGAGCTGTTTTTT. As protein: CTSSQPAPETSGRAWVGELFF.

CDR3 in DNA: TGTGCCTGGAATAGGGGAGGTCTGGGGTGGACTGAAGCTTTCTTT. Amino acids: CAWNRGGLGWTEAFF. The rearrangement links TRBV30 to TRBJ1-1, with a possible D match to TRBD1 (5 bases). The CDR3 extends over 15 amino acids. The V gene lost 4 bases and the J gene lost 5 bases, with 20 bases spanning the gap. From germline, CDR1 is GTSNPN and CDR2 SVGIG (reference sequence).

This chain uses TRBV12-3 or TRBV12-4 with TRBJ2-7, with 7 bases identical to TRBD1. The CDR3 spans 13 residues. Germline trimming cut 5 bases from V and 3 bases from J; bases unmatched to any gene: 4. CDR3 residues: CASSRTGIYEQYF. The CDR3 bases are TGTGCCAGCAGTAGGACAGGAATCTACGAGCAGTACTTC.

This clone was counted between two and nine times. The rearrangement joins TRBV30 to TRBJ1-6; D not resolved. The V gene lost 4 bases and the J gene lost 10 bases, with 14 bases spanning the gap. This CDR3 has 13 amino acids. Germline CDR1 is GTSNPN and CDR2 is SVGIG (reference sequence). In DNA, the CDR3 is TGTGCCTGGATGGGAGAGGGCTGGTCACCCCTCCACTTT. As protein: CAWMGEGWSPLHF.

The V gene is TRBV28, the J gene TRBJ2-7; the match to TRBD1 covers 10 bases. Losses at the gene ends were 3 bases for V and 4 bases for J; bases not matched to a gene: 6. Germline CDR1 and CDR2: MDHEN and SYDVKM. The CDR3 is 15 amino acids. This CDR3 is CASSLVGQGLYEQYF. In DNA form, the CDR3 reads TGTGCCAGCAGTTTGGTGGGACAGGGGTTATACGAGCAGTACTTC.

V gene TRBV6-5 combines with J gene TRBJ1-3, with D unclear. The ends were cut back, 2 bases at V and 9 bases at J, with 20 bases in the middle. This CDR3 region has 16 residues. The germline V gene has CDR1 MNHEY and CDR2 SVGAGI. CDR3 residues: CASSYNQGTSDGTIYF. CDR3 DNA sequence: TGTGCCAGCAGTTACAATCAAGGCACCTCGGACGGCACCATATATTTT.

The J gene is TRBJ1-2, the V gene TRBV19, with 8 bases lining up with TRBD1. CDR3 length: 13 amino acids. Looked up from germline, CDR1 is LNHDA and CDR2 is SQIVND (reference sequence). With V trimmed by 7 bases and J by 3 bases, 4 bases remained unmatched. CDR3 in DNA: TGTGCCAGTACCCTGACAGGGGACTATGGCTACACCTTC. It yields the protein CASTLTGDYGYTF.

J is TRBJ2-7 and V is TRBV29-1; tentative D call: TRBD2 (6 bases). Germline CDR1 SQVTM, CDR2 ANQGSEA. The germline V and J ends were trimmed by 4 bases and 4 bases, with 17 bases remaining between them. The CDR3 totals 14 residues. CDR3 sequence: CSVGGVGGEYEQYF. CDR3 nucleotide sequence: TGCAGCGTTGGGGGGGTAGGAGGTGAATACGAGCAGTACTTC.

The gene calls are TRBV3-1 (or the pseudogene TRBV3-2) and TRBJ1-1, with unresolved D. This CDR3 comprises 14 residues. From germline, CDR1 is LGHDT and CDR2 YNNKEL (reference sequence). Trimming stripped 1 base from V and 0 bases from J, with 6 bases between. The CDR3 loop reads CASSQGLMNTEAFF. CDR3 coding DNA: TGTGCCAGCAGCCAAGGGCTAATGAACACTGAAGCTTTCTTT.

The chain has TRBV3-1 (or the pseudogene TRBV3-2) and TRBJ1-5, with D hard to call. Per germline, CDR1 LGHDT and CDR2 YNNKEL (reference sequence). With 0 bases removed from V and 4 bases from J, the gap between germline ends came to 10 bases. The CDR3 covers 15 residues. The CDR3 bases are TGTGCCAGCAGCCAAGATTTATGGGGTAATCAGCCCCAGCATTTT. It is translated as CASSQDLWGNQPQHF.